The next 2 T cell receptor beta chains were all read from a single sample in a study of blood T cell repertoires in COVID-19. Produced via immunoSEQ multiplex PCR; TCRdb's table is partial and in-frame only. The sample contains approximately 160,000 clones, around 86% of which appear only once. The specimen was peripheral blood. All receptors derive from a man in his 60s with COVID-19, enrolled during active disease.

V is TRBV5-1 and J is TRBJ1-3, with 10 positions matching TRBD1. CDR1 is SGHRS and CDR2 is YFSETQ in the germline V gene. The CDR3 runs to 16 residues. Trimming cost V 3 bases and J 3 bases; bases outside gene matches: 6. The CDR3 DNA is TGCGCCAGCAGCTCCGCCGGGACAGGGGATGGAAACACCATATATTTT. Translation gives CASSSAGTGDGNTIYF. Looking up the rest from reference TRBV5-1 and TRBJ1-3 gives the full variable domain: KAGVTQTPRYLIKTRGQQVTLSCSPISGHRSVSWYQQTPGQGLQFLFEYFSETQRNKGNFPGRFSGRQFSNSRSEMNVSTLELGDSALYLCASSSAGTGDGNTIYFGEGSWLTVV.

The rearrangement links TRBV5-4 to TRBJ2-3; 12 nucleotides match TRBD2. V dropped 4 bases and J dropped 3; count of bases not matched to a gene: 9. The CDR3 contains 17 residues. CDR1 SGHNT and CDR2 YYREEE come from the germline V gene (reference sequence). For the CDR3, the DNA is TGTGCCAGCAGCACACGGACTAGCGGGATAAAAACAGATACGCAGTATTTT. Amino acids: CASSTRTSGIKTDTQYF.